This TCR beta chain was obtained from a study of T cell clonality in common variable immunodeficiency. With respect to this clone: From the germline J gene comes the end of the CDR3, since the read stops 3 residues before it.

Sequenced by immunoSEQ multiplex PCR; TCRdb stores in-frame clones only, minus some. The record shows around 29,000 clones for this sample, with no singletons present. Per the germline V gene, CDR1 is SGHVS and CDR2 is FNYEAQ. There are 17 residues in the CDR3. The chain carries TRBV7-6 and TRBJ2-4, with D unresolved. The sequenced material came from peripheral blood mononuclear cells. The origin of this receptor is a person aged 18 to 75 in good health. The CDR3: CASSLRVDPDPVYGQYF. The sequenced CDR3 bases are TGTGCCAGCAGCTTAAGGGTAGATCCGGATCCCGTTTATGGT. Together with reference TRBV7-6 and TRBJ2-4, the CDR3 gives the full variable domain: GAGVSQSPRYKVTKRGQDVALRCDPISGHVSLYWYRQALGQGPEFLTYFNYEAQQDKSGLPNDRFSAERPEGSISTLTIQRTEQRDSAMYRCASSLRVDPDPVYGQYFGAGTRLSVL.